Listed below are T cell receptor beta chains from one sample, sequenced in a study of cytomegalovirus exposure and HLA in healthy donors. Assay: immunoSEQ multiplex PCR; the TCRdb copy retains only in-frame clones and omits some. The sample includes some 130,000 clones, roughly three quarters of them seen just once. The sequenced sample consisted of PBMCs. These receptors were taken from a man in his thirties or forties in good health and CMV-seronegative. Each CDR3 is given with its conserved first and last residue. Each record gives: V gene, clone size, J gene, D gene, CDR3 protein, CDR3 DNA. A D gene is named only where the DNA matches it firmly. Only part of the rows carry a size: once, few, many, or a class if the clone is expanded.

V gene: TRBV27
clone size: NA
J gene: TRBJ1-2
D gene: NA
CDR3 protein: CASSLRGALNGYTF
CDR3 DNA: TGTGCCAGCAGTTTAAGGGGTGCGTTAAATGGCTACACCTTC

V gene: TRBV27
clone size: NA
J gene: TRBJ2-3
D gene: TRBD2
CDR3 protein: CASSPTSGRWLPDTQYF
CDR3 DNA: TGTGCCAGCAGCCCGACTAGCGGGAGGTGGCTCCCAGATACGCAGTATTTT

V gene: TRBV10-3
clone size: NA
J gene: TRBJ1-5
D gene: NA
CDR3 protein: CAISESQNQPQHF
CDR3 DNA: TGTGCCATCAGTGAGTCCCAGAATCAGCCCCAGCATTTT

V gene: TRBV7-6
clone size: NA
J gene: TRBJ2-7
D gene: TRBD1
CDR3 protein: CASSGGQGSEQYF
CDR3 DNA: TGTGCCAGCAGCGGTGGACAGGGCAGTGAGCAGTACTTC

V gene: TRBV28
clone size: once
J gene: TRBJ2-7
D gene: NA
CDR3 protein: CASSAPERERHEQYF
CDR3 DNA: TGTGCCAGCAGTGCACCTGAACGGGAGAGGCACGAGCAGTACTTC

V gene: TRBV7-9
clone size: NA
J gene: TRBJ2-5
D gene: NA
CDR3 protein: CAGSWDFRETQYF
CDR3 DNA: TGTGCCGGCAGCTGGGACTTTCGGGAGACCCAGTACTTC

V gene: TRBV9
clone size: NA
J gene: TRBJ2-2
D gene: NA
CDR3 protein: CASSPGLTGAGELFF
CDR3 DNA: TGTGCCAGCAGCCCCGGGTTAACGGGGGCCGGGGAGCTGTTTTTT

V gene: TRBV6-1
clone size: NA
J gene: TRBJ1-2
D gene: TRBD1
CDR3 protein: CASSELDRGGYGYTF
CDR3 DNA: TGTGCCAGCAGTGAATTAGACAGGGGAGGTTATGGCTACACCTTC

V gene: TRBV20-1
clone size: NA
J gene: TRBJ2-5
D gene: TRBD2
CDR3 protein: CSGGGRETQYF
CDR3 DNA: TGCAGTGGGGGCGGGAGAGAGACCCAGTACTTC

V gene: TRBV10-3
clone size: NA
J gene: TRBJ2-3
D gene: TRBD2
CDR3 protein: CAISVTAGADTQYF
CDR3 DNA: TGTGCCATCAGTGTGACTGCGGGAGCAGATACGCAGTATTTT

V gene: TRBV6-5
clone size: NA
J gene: TRBJ1-3
D gene: TRBD1
CDR3 protein: CASNPGTGGNTIYF
CDR3 DNA: TGTGCCAGCAACCCCGGGACAGGTGGAAACACCATATATTTT

V gene: TRBV27
clone size: NA
J gene: TRBJ1-2
D gene: NA
CDR3 protein: CASSLSPRGGFLATYGYTF
CDR3 DNA: TGTGCCAGCAGTTTATCCCCCCGGGGGGGATTTTTGGCCACCTATGGCTACACCTTC

V gene: TRBV5-1
clone size: NA
J gene: TRBJ2-1
D gene: NA
CDR3 protein: CASSSAGTARGGDEQFF
CDR3 DNA: TGCGCCAGCAGCTCCGCCGGGACCGCCCGAGGCGGGGATGAGCAGTTCTTC

V gene: TRBV23-1
clone size: NA
J gene: TRBJ2-3
D gene: NA
CDR3 protein: CASSQYDPSARPVRDTQYF
CDR3 DNA: TGCGCCAGCAGTCAATATGACCCTAGCGCCCGCCCTGTGAGAGATACGCAGTATTTT

V gene: TRBV7-9
clone size: NA
J gene: TRBJ1-2
D gene: TRBD1
CDR3 protein: CASSTLQGARNGYTF
CDR3 DNA: TGTGCCAGCAGCACCCTGCAGGGGGCCCGGAATGGCTACACCTTC

V gene: TRBV27
clone size: NA
J gene: TRBJ2-7
D gene: TRBD1
CDR3 protein: CASSLSRTGGEQYF
CDR3 DNA: TGTGCCAGCAGTTTATCGCGGACAGGAGGCGAGCAGTACTTC

V gene: TRBV27
clone size: NA
J gene: TRBJ1-2
D gene: TRBD1
CDR3 protein: CASSLGQGGSGYTF
CDR3 DNA: TGTGCCAGCAGTCTCGGACAGGGAGGAAGTGGCTACACCTTC

V gene: TRBV7-7
clone size: few
J gene: TRBJ2-7
D gene: NA
CDR3 protein: CASSPSEVNEQYF
CDR3 DNA: TGTGCCAGCAGCCCATCCGAGGTCAACGAGCAGTACTTC

V gene: TRBV21-1
clone size: NA
J gene: TRBJ1-6
D gene: NA
CDR3 protein: CASSKVWNRTLHF
CDR3 DNA: TGTGCCAGCAGCAAAGTTTGGAACAGAACCCTCCACTTT

V gene: TRBV19
clone size: NA
J gene: TRBJ1-2
D gene: NA
CDR3 protein: CASRRSGEDGYTF
CDR3 DNA: TGTGCCAGCCGAAGATCCGGGGAGGATGGCTACACCTTC

V gene: TRBV10-3
clone size: NA
J gene: TRBJ1-2
D gene: TRBD1
CDR3 protein: CAIRLRDRDYGYTF
CDR3 DNA: TGTGCCATCAGACTCCGGGACAGGGACTATGGCTACACCTTC

V gene: TRBV4-3
clone size: NA
J gene: TRBJ2-1
D gene: TRBD2
CDR3 protein: CASSQDQMAGAYGEQFF
CDR3 DNA: TGCGCCAGCAGCCAAGATCAGATGGCGGGAGCCTACGGAGAGCAGTTCTTC

V gene: TRBV15
clone size: NA
J gene: TRBJ2-1
D gene: TRBD2
CDR3 protein: CATSRELAGASGANEQFF
CDR3 DNA: TGTGCCACCAGCAGAGAGCTTGCAGGGGCTAGCGGGGCCAATGAGCAGTTCTTC

V gene: TRBV5-1
clone size: few
J gene: TRBJ2-1
D gene: NA
CDR3 protein: CASSPDLGGNEQFF
CDR3 DNA: TGCGCCAGCAGCCCTGACCTAGGCGGCAATGAGCAGTTCTTC

V gene: TRBV10-3
clone size: NA
J gene: TRBJ2-5
D gene: NA
CDR3 protein: CAISDSQKETQYF
CDR3 DNA: TGTGCCATCAGTGACAGTCAGAAAGAGACCCAGTACTTC

V gene: TRBV5-4
clone size: NA
J gene: TRBJ1-1
D gene: TRBD1
CDR3 protein: CASSNRQGYTEASF
CDR3 DNA: TGTGCCAGCAGCAACAGACAGGGATACACTGAAGCTTCCTTT

V gene: TRBV9
clone size: NA
J gene: TRBJ1-5
D gene: NA
CDR3 protein: CASSVGHGNNQPQHF
CDR3 DNA: TGTGCCAGCAGCGTGGGCCACGGCAACAATCAGCCCCAGCATTTT

V gene: TRBV5-1
clone size: NA
J gene: TRBJ2-7
D gene: TRBD2
CDR3 protein: CASSFAPTSGSQSYEQYF
CDR3 DNA: TGCGCCAGCAGCTTCGCACCTACTAGCGGGAGCCAATCCTACGAGCAGTACTTC

V gene: TRBV5-1
clone size: NA
J gene: TRBJ1-3
D gene: TRBD1
CDR3 protein: CASSSGTGGNTIYF
CDR3 DNA: TGCGCCAGCAGCTCCGGGACAGGAGGAAACACCATATATTTT

V gene: TRBV5-6
clone size: NA
J gene: TRBJ1-2
D gene: TRBD1
CDR3 protein: CASSLGTGGRGYTF
CDR3 DNA: TGTGCCAGCAGCTTGGGGACAGGGGGCAGAGGCTACACCTTC

V gene: TRBV28
clone size: NA
J gene: TRBJ1-5
D gene: NA
CDR3 protein: CASSFYPGPQHF
CDR3 DNA: TGTGCCAGCAGTTTCTACCCCGGGCCCCAGCATTTT

V gene: TRBV7-2
clone size: NA
J gene: TRBJ1-2
D gene: NA
CDR3 protein: CASSPTENYGYTF
CDR3 DNA: TGTGCCAGCAGCCCTACAGAGAACTATGGCTACACCTTC

V gene: TRBV4-1
clone size: NA
J gene: TRBJ1-2
D gene: TRBD1
CDR3 protein: CASSLTGTGKDGYTF
CDR3 DNA: TGCGCCAGCAGCCTTACCGGGACAGGGAAAGATGGCTACACCTTC

V gene: TRBV5-4
clone size: NA
J gene: TRBJ2-5
D gene: TRBD1
CDR3 protein: CASSLQGAGETQYF
CDR3 DNA: TGTGCCAGCAGCTTACAGGGGGCGGGCGAGACCCAGTACTTC

V gene: TRBV7-6
clone size: NA
J gene: TRBJ2-1
D gene: TRBD1
CDR3 protein: CASSAGQGAWDEQFF
CDR3 DNA: TGTGCCAGCAGCGCCGGACAGGGGGCTTGGGATGAGCAGTTCTTC

V gene: TRBV9
clone size: NA
J gene: TRBJ1-1
D gene: TRBD1
CDR3 protein: CASSSPDRGTEAFF
CDR3 DNA: TGTGCCAGCAGCTCTCCGGACAGGGGGACTGAAGCTTTCTTT

V gene: TRBV9
clone size: NA
J gene: TRBJ2-1
D gene: TRBD2
CDR3 protein: CASSSARAGGYNEQFF
CDR3 DNA: TGTGCCAGCAGCTCCGCGAGAGCGGGGGGATACAATGAGCAGTTCTTC